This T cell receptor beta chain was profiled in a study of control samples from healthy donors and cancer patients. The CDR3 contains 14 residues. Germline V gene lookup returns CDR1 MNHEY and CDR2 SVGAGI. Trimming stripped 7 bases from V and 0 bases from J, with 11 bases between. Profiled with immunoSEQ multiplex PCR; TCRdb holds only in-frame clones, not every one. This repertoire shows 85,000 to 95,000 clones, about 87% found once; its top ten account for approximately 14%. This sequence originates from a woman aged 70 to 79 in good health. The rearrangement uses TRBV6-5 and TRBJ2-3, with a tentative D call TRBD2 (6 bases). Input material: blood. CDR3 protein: CASNGGMSTDTQYF. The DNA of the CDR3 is TGTGCCAGCAACGGCGGGATGAGCACAGATACGCAGTATTTT.